The sample holds a few counts of the clone carrying this TCR beta chain. Looked up from germline, CDR1 is SGHDN and CDR2 is FVKESK. V lost 2 bases and J 0 bases, leaving 10 bases between the germline ends. The CDR3 is made up of 15 amino acids. The study reverse transcribed the entire isolated RNA, so it sequenced expressed TCRB transcripts. This table comes from immunoSEQ multiplex PCR, and its TCRdb copy is limited to in-frame clones, with some not included. The data show 400,000 to 450,000 clones, approximately 15% seen once. This sample is part of a study of beta chain features in type 1 diabetes.

The genes are TRBV14 and TRBJ1-1; possible D gene TRBD1, 6 bases. This TCR was recovered from a man aged 25-45 years in good health. The sequencing sample was made of naive CD4+ T cells from blood. In DNA, the CDR3 is TGTGCCAGCAGCCAAAAGACAGGAATGAACACTGAAGCTTTCTTT. Translating it yields CASSQKTGMNTEAFF.